The source of this T cell receptor beta chain is a study of T cells in Graves' hyperthyroidism and ophthalmopathy. Study-level results: Within blood appeared most thyroid clonotypes that had expanded above 0.001. By a 13 V-J model, ophthalmopathy was set apart from stable hyperthyroidism.

This clonotype has only a few counts. Its antigen is undetermined. Amplified TCR beta CDR3 regions came from RNA transcripts. TCR CDR3 regions were first amplified by RT-PCR with HTBI primers. TCRdb fed the multiplex PCR reads into MiXCR, producing one record per CDR3 protein. This table holds approximately 690,000 distinct CDR3 sequences, less than 25% found once. Clinical symptoms, serum thyroxine, TRAb, thyroid ultrasound and orbital computed tomography established diagnosis. Out of approximately 10 ml of fresh peripheral blood came the PBMCs. The source of this sequence is a man aged 25-40 years with Graves' ophthalmopathy. Input material: blood.

For the CDR3, the DNA is TGTGCCAGCAGCTCGAATCGACTAGCGTCCTACGAGCAGTACTTC. Translating it yields CASSSNRLASYEQYF. The V and J genes are TRBV28 and TRBJ2-7; TRBD2 aligns across 8 bases. Germline CDR1 reads MDHEN; CDR2 reads SYDVKM. The CDR3 totals 15 residues. Trimming cost V 6 bases and J 1 base; bases outside gene matches: 8.